The 10 T cell receptor beta chains below come from one sample, sequenced in a study of post-analysis software for immune sequencing data. Study-wide results and caveats: The study found TRBV5-6, TRBV5-1 and TRBV20-1 among 5 or 6 TRBV segments more frequent in patients than controls.

Antigens for these TCRs are unknown. cDNA libraries for TCR beta contained unique molecular identifiers. One entry per CDR3 protein, called by TCRdb with MiXCR from the PCR reads. Of a few hundred thousand distinct CDR3 sequences in the sample, roughly 45% were seen once. The sequencing sample was made of blood. Receptors originate from a girl under 18 with multiple sclerosis.

The J gene is TRBJ2-3, the V gene TRBV5-6; the match to TRBD2 covers 14 bases. The trim removed 1 base at V and 5 bases at J, leaving 3 bases unmatched. CDR3 length equals 16 residues. CDR1 is SGHDT, CDR2 YYEEEE, per germline. In nucleotides, the CDR3 is TGTGCCAGCAGCTTGTTGGGACTAGCGGGAGTAGATACGCAGTATTTT. Its protein is CASSLLGLAGVDTQYF. The full variable domain, its missing parts supplied by reference TRBV5-6 and TRBJ2-3, is DAGVTQSPTHLIKTRGQQVTLRCSPKSGHDTVSWYQQALGQGPQFIFQYYEEEERQRGNFPDRFSGHQFPNYSSELNVNALLLGDSALYLCASSLLGLAGVDTQYFGPGTRLTVL.

This clonotype is a singleton in its sample. The V and J genes are TRBV5-1 and TRBJ2-1; the D is unclear. Between the trimmed V and J ends, which lost 6 bases and 5 bases, there was a span of 15 bases. The CDR3 is made up of 14 amino acids. CDR1 is SGHRS and CDR2 is YFSETQ in the germline V gene. CDR3 sequence: CASKRVVGNNEQFF. CDR3 in DNA: TGCGCCAGCAAGCGCGTTGTAGGGAACAATGAGCAGTTCTTC.

V is TRBV20-1 and J is TRBJ2-7, with unresolved D. Per the germline V gene, CDR1 is DFQATT and CDR2 is SNEGSKA (reference sequence). There are 15 residues in the CDR3. V shed 0 bases and J shed 1 base, with 13 bases lying between them. The CDR3, as DNA: TGCAGTGCTAGAGATGGGATAGCTTCGTCCTACGAGCAGTACTTC. Protein sequence: CSARDGIASSYEQYF.

This chain links TRBV20-1 with TRBJ2-2, with D uncertain. This CDR3 spans 12 amino acids. Germline V gives CDR1 DFQATT, CDR2 SNEGSKA (reference sequence). The CDR3 loop is CSAGKNTGELFF. CDR3 nucleotide sequence: TGCAGCGCAGGAAAAAACACCGGGGAGCTGTTTTTT.

This clonotype came up a few times. The CDR3 loop reads CASSFNGNTDTQYF. Written as DNA, the CDR3 is TGTGCCAGCAGCTTTAACGGTAACACAGATACGCAGTATTTT. The chain recombines TRBV7-2 with TRBJ2-3; no definite D call. Germline values: CDR1 SGHTA, CDR2 FQGNSA. Between the trimmed V and J ends, which lost 3 bases and 2 bases, there was a span of 9 bases. The CDR3 is made up of 14 amino acids.

This clonotype was seen repeatedly, ten times or more. The chain joins TRBV4-2 to TRBJ2-5; 11 nucleotides line up with TRBD2. CDR3 size: 17 residues. The germline gives CDR1 LGHNA, CDR2 YNFKEQ. V gave up 0 bases and J gave up 6 bases; unmatched junction bases: 9. Written as DNA, the CDR3 is TGTGCCAGCAGCCAAGATAGTACTAGCGGGAGTGGGAAGACCCAGTACTTC. Translating it yields CASSQDSTSGSGKTQYF.

This clonotype is a singleton in its sample. The V call is TRBV24-1, the J call TRBJ1-2; 12 nucleotides line up with TRBD1. This CDR3 is built from 18 residues. In germline, CDR1 is KGHDR, CDR2 SFDVKD. Trimming took 0 bases from V and 2 from J; bases not matched to a gene: 6. The CDR3 DNA is TGTGCCACCAGTGATTTGGGGGACAGGGGGCTCGAAAACTATGGCTACACCTTC. Translating gives CATSDLGDRGLENYGYTF.

The V call is TRBV18, the J call TRBJ2-1; 13 nucleotides line up with TRBD2. The CDR3 has 15 residues. V dropped 2 bases and J dropped 7; count of bases not matched to a gene: 2. Per germline, CDR1 KGHSH and CDR2 LQKENI. In nucleotides, the CDR3 is TGTGCCAGCTCACCATCGACTAGCGGGAGGAATGAGCAGTTCTTC. It encodes CASSPSTSGRNEQFF.

This clonotype was seen a few times. The gene calls are TRBV6-4 and TRBJ1-2, with D perhaps matching TRBD1 (6 bases). The CDR3 loop spans 14 amino acids. Trimming removed 3 bases at V and 7 bases at J, with 15 bases between. Germline CDR1 and CDR2: MRHNA and SNTAGT. CDR3 region: CASSETGTHGGYTF. DNA of the CDR3: TGTGCCAGCAGTGAGACAGGCACCCATGGTGGCTACACCTTC.

The J gene is TRBJ2-1, the V gene TRBV10-3; D call uncertain. Trimming stripped 9 bases from V and 7 bases from J, with 10 bases between. This CDR3 contains 11 residues. Germline CDR1 is ENHRY and CDR2 is SYGVKD. The CDR3 region is CAIEMGNEQFF. In nucleotides, the CDR3 is TGTGCCATTGAAATGGGTAATGAGCAGTTCTTC.